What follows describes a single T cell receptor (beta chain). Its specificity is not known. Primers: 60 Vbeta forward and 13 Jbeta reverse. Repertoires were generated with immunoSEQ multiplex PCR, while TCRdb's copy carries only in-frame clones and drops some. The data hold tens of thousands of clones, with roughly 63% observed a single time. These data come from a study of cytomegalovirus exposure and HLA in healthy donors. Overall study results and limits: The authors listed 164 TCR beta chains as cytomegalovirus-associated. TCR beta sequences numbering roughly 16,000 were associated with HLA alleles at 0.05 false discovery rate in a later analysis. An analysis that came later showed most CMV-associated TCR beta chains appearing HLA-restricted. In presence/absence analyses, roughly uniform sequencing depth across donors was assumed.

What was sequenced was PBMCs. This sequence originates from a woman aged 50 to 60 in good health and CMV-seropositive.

Here the CDR3 reads CASSTWDSSYEQYF. Here the CDR3 DNA reads TGTGCCAGTAGTACCTGGGACAGCTCCTACGAGCAGTACTTC. The chain has TRBV19 and TRBJ2-5; 7 bases match TRBD1. With the DNA end fitting TRBJ2-7 better, the J assignment may be wrong. From germline, CDR1 is LNHDA and CDR2 SQIVND (reference sequence). The length of the CDR3 is 14 residues.